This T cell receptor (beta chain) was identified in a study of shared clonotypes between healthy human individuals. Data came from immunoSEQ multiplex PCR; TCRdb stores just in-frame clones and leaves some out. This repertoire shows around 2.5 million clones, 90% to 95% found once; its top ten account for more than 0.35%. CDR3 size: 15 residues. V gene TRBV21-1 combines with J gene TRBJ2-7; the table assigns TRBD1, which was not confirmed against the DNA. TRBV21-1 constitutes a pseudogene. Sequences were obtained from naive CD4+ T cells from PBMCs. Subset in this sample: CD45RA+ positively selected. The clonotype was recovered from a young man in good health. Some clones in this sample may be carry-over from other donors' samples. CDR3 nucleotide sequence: TGTGCCAGCAGCAAGGGGGCTAGCAGAACCTACGAGCAGTACTTC. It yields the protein CASSKGASRTYEQYF.